This T cell receptor (beta chain) stems from a study of control samples from healthy donors and cancer patients. Only in-frame clones appear in the TCRdb table, and some are missing; sequencing was by immunoSEQ multiplex PCR. Among under 300,000 clones listed, 82% were seen once. Germline CDR1 and CDR2: SGHAT and FQNNGV. This CDR3 spans 15 amino acids. Trimming took off 0 bases at V and 1 base at J, with 10 bases between the two ends. The sample comprised PBMCs. The rearrangement uses TRBV11-2 and TRBJ2-7; D is perhaps TRBD2 (6 bases). The receptor comes from a woman aged 60-75 years with lung cancer. The CDR3 DNA reads as TGTGCCAGCAGCTTAGAAGCGGGCACGTCCTACGAGCAGTACTTC. Translating it yields CASSLEAGTSYEQYF. The complete variable domain, with remaining parts taken from reference TRBV11-2 and TRBJ2-7, reads EAGVAQSPRYKIIEKRQSVAFWCNPISGHATLYWYQQILGQGPKLLIQFQNNGVVDDSQLPKDRFSAERLKGVDSTLKIQPAKLEDSAVYLCASSLEAGTSYEQYFGPGTRLTVT.